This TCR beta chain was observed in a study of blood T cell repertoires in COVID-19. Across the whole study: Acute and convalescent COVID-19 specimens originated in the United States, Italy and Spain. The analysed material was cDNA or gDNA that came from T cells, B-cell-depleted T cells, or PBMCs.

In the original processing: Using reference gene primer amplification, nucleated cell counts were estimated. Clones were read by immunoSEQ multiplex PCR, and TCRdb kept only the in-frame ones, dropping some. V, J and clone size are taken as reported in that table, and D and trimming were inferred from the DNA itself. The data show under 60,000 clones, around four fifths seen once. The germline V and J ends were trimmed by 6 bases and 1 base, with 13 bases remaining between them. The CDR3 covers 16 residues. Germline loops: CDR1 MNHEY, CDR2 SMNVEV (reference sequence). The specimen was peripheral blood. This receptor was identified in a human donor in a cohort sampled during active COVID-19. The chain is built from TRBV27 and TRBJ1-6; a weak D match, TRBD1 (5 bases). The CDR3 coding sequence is TGTGCCAGCAGCCACGGAGGGGTTTCCTATAATTCACCCCTCCACTTT. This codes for CASSHGGVSYNSPLHF.